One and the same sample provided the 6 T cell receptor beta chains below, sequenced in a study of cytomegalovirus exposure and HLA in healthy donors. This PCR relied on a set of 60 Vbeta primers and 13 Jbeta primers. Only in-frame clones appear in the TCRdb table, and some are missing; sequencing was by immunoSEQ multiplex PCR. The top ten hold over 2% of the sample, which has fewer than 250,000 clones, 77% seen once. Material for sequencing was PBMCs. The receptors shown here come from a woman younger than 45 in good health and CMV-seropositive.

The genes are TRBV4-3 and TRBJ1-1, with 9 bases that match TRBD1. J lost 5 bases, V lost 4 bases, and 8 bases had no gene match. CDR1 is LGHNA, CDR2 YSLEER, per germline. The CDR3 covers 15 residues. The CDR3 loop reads CASSPRQGGGTEAFF. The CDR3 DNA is TGCGCCAGCAGCCCAAGACAGGGGGGGGGAACTGAAGCTTTCTTT.

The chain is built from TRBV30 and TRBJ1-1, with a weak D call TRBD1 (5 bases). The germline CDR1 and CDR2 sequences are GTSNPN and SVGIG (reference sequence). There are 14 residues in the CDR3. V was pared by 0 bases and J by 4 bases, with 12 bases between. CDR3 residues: CAWSVSGAFTEAFF. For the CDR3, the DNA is TGTGCCTGGAGTGTAAGTGGGGCTTTCACTGAAGCTTTCTTT.

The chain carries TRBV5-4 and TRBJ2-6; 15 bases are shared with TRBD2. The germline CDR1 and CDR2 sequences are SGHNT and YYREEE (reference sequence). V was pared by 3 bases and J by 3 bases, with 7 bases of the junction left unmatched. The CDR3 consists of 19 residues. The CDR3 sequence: CASSSRTSGGAFGANVLTF. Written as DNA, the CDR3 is TGTGCCAGCAGCTCAAGGACTAGCGGGGGGGCCTTTGGGGCCAACGTCCTGACTTTC.

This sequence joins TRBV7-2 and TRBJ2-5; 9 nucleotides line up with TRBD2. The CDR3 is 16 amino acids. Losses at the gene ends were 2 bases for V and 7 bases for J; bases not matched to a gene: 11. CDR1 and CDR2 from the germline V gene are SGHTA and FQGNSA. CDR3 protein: CASSLSSLAGTATQYF. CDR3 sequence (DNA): TGTGCCAGCAGCTTATCTTCGCTAGCGGGAACGGCGACCCAGTACTTC.

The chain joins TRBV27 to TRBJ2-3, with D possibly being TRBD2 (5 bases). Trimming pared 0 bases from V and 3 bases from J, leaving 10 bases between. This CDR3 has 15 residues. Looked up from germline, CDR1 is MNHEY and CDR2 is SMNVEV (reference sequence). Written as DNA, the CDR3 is TGTGCCAGCAGTTTATCCACTAGTGGGACAGATACGCAGTATTTT. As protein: CASSLSTSGTDTQYF.

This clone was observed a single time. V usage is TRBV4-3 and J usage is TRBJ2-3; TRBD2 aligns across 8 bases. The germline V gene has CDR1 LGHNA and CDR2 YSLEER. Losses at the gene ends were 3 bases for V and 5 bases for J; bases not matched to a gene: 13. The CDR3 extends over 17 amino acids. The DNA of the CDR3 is TGCGCCAGCAGCCAGATCCCACTAGCGGAGGAAGGAGATACGCAGTATTTT. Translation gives CASSQIPLAEEGDTQYF.